Listed below are T cell receptor beta chains from one sample, sequenced in a study of T cell responses to AZD1222 COVID-19 vaccine. The table came from immunoSEQ multiplex PCR; TCRdb's copy has only in-frame clones and leaves some out. The data show 150,000 to 200,000 clones, with roughly 92% seen just once and about 1.2% held by the top ten. The sequences come from peripheral blood, collected on day 0 of AZD1222 vaccination. Receptor source: an adult in good health. CDR3s include the opening cysteine and the closing phenylalanine or tryptophan. The order of the fields is D gene, J gene, V gene, clone size, CDR3 DNA, CDR3 protein. A D gene is named only where the DNA matches it firmly. Not every row has a clone size; where given, it reads once, few, many or a size class.

NA TRBJ1-6 TRBV6-5 NA TGTGCCAGCAGTTTTTCCGGGACGTCTCATAATTCACCCCTCCACTTT CASSFSGTSHNSPLHF
NA TRBJ1-1 TRBV18 NA TGTGCCAGCTCACCACCGGGACAAAGAAACCTTCTGAACACTGAAGCTTTCTTT CASSPPGQRNLLNTEAFF
TRBD1 TRBJ2-5 TRBV7-2 NA TGTGCCAGCAGCTTAGCGGGACAGGGGCCTCAAGAGACCCAGTACTTC CASSLAGQGPQETQYF
NA TRBJ1-4 TRBV29-1 NA TGCAGCGCCCGGAAACAGGGTTCTAATGAAAAACTGTTTTTT CSARKQGSNEKLFF
NA TRBJ2-7 TRBV5-5 NA TGTGCCAGCAGCGGCGTCAGGGGTGAGACCTACGAGCAGTACTTC CASSGVRGETYEQYF
NA TRBJ1-2 TRBV11-2 NA TGTGCCAGCAGCTATCCGGGACATTACTATGGCTACACCTTC CASSYPGHYYGYTF
NA TRBJ1-6 TRBV6-5 NA TGTGCCAGCAGTTACTCGGGTAATTCACCCCTCCACTTT CASSYSGNSPLHF
NA TRBJ1-6 TRBV7-9 NA TGTGCCAGCAGTTTCCCCGGGAGCTCCGGTACCTATAATTCACCCCTCCACTTT CASSFPGSSGTYNSPLHF
NA TRBJ1-1 TRBV30 NA TGTGCCTGGAGGGACTTGCGACCAGAGACTGAAGCTTTCTTT CAWRDLRPETEAFF
TRBD1 TRBJ2-7 TRBV9 NA TGTGCCAGCAGCACAGGGACAGGAACCGAGCAGTACTTC CASSTGTGTEQYF
TRBD2 TRBJ2-1 TRBV6-5 NA TGTGCCAGCAGTAGACCTAGCGGGGGTGAGCAGTTCTTC CASSRPSGGEQFF
TRBD1 TRBJ1-1 TRBV6-5 NA TGTGCCAGCACCTCAGGGGGACGGCGGATCGCTGAAGCTTTCTTT CASTSGGRRIAEAFF
TRBD1 TRBJ1-6 TRBV7-2 NA TGTGCCAGCAGCTCACAGGGGGCTGGTTCACCCCTCCACTTT CASSSQGAGSPLHF
NA TRBJ2-2 TRBV19 NA TGTGCCAGTAGTATAATCACCAGGGGTGGGTACACCGGGGAGCTGTTTTTT CASSIITRGGYTGELFF
NA TRBJ2-5 TRBV6-1 NA TGTGCCAGCAGTGATGGCCCCCAAGAGACCCAGTACTTC CASSDGPQETQYF
NA TRBJ2-7 TRBV28 NA TGTGCCAGCAGTTTGCTTCCACCCTCCTACGAGCAGTACTTC CASSLLPPSYEQYF
NA TRBJ2-1 TRBV5-4 NA TGTGCCAGCAGCCTAACCGGGACTCCCTCCTACAATGAGCAGTTCTTC CASSLTGTPSYNEQFF
TRBD1 TRBJ2-2 TRBV30 NA TGTGCCTGGAGTGTAAGGCAGGGGGCTTGGGAGCTGTTTTTT CAWSVRQGAWELFF
NA TRBJ1-4 TRBV21-1 NA TGTGCCAGCAGCAGAGGCGGGTTAAAACCCGGTGAAAAACTGTTTTTT CASSRGGLKPGEKLFF
NA TRBJ2-5 TRBV5-1 NA TGCGCCAGCAGCTTGGCGGACGGGGGTGAGACCCAGTACTTC CASSLADGGETQYF
NA TRBJ2-3 TRBV13 NA TGTGCCAGCAGCTTACCCTTGAGCACAGATACGCAGTATTTT CASSLPLSTDTQYF
NA TRBJ1-4 TRBV6-5 once TGTGCCAGCAGTTACTCCAGGATGAAGGAAAAACTGTTTTTT CASSYSRMKEKLFF
NA TRBJ1-5 TRBV12-3/TRBV12-4 NA TGTGCCAGCACCGAAGGGGGTCAGCCCCAGCATTTT CASTEGGQPQHF
TRBD1 TRBJ1-6 TRBV5-4 NA TGTGCCAGCAGCTCGACAGGGCCTAGGACACCCCTCCACTTT CASSSTGPRTPLHF
NA TRBJ2-5 TRBV7-3 NA TGTGCCAGCAGCTCGACAGTAAACCAAGAGACCCAGTACTTC CASSSTVNQETQYF
NA TRBJ2-5 TRBV11-2 NA TGTGCCAGCAGCTTAGAGGTGGGGGAGACCCAGTACTTC CASSLEVGETQYF
NA TRBJ1-2 TRBV7-9 NA TGTGCCAGCAGCATCGAGGTGGGCGGCTACACCTTC CASSIEVGGYTF
TRBD1 TRBJ2-2 TRBV11-1 NA TGTGCCAGCAGCTTCCTACCGACAGGGCAGGCCGGGGAGCTGTTTTTT CASSFLPTGQAGELFF
NA TRBJ1-5 TRBV12-3/TRBV12-4 NA TGTGCCAGCAGTTTAGTACGGAATCAGCCCCAGCATTTT CASSLVRNQPQHF
NA TRBJ1-5 TRBV3-1/TRBV3-2 NA TGTGCCAGCAGCCAAGGATCGGGGAGCGATCAGCCCCAGCATTTT CASSQGSGSDQPQHF
NA TRBJ1-1 TRBV28 NA TGTGCCAGCAGATATCAGTGGGGGAACACTGAAGCTTTCTTT CASRYQWGNTEAFF
NA TRBJ2-7 TRBV11-2 NA TGTGCCAGCAGGGAAGGGTCCTACGAGCAGTACTTC CASREGSYEQYF
TRBD1 TRBJ1-6 TRBV7-8 NA TGTGCCAGCAGCTTCGGACAGGGCAGGTCACCCCTCCACTTT CASSFGQGRSPLHF
NA TRBJ1-6 TRBV7-2 NA TGTGCCAGCAGCTTAGGCAGCTATAATTCACCCCTCCACTTT CASSLGSYNSPLHF
NA TRBJ1-2 TRBV14 once TGTGCCAGCAGCCAAGTGGCAGGGAGACACTATGGCTACACCTTC CASSQVAGRHYGYTF
NA TRBJ1-5 TRBV6-4 NA TGTGCCAGCACGGGGCAGGGGATAAGTCAGCCCCAGCATTTT CASTGQGISQPQHF
NA TRBJ2-1 TRBV21-1 NA TGTGCCAGCAGCAAAATTCGGCGCCGGACCTGGGAGCAGTTCTTC CASSKIRRRTWEQFF
NA TRBJ1-2 TRBV3-1/TRBV3-2 NA TGTGCCAGCAGCCAAGATGGTGGATATTATGGCTACACCTTC CASSQDGGYYGYTF
NA TRBJ1-4 TRBV7-4 NA TGTGCCAGCAGCCAACACCTAGACCGGGACCCCGAAAAACTGTTTTTT CASSQHLDRDPEKLFF
NA TRBJ2-7 TRBV5-6 NA TGTGCCAGCATCTTAGGGGGAAGTCATTACGAGCAGTACTTC CASILGGSHYEQYF
NA TRBJ2-1 TRBV5-1 NA TGCGCCAGCAGCTTGGCTAGCGTTACCGAGCAGTTCTTC CASSLASVTEQFF
NA TRBJ2-5 TRBV6-5 NA TGTGCCAGCAGTTACTCAGGGATCCAAGAGACCCAGTACTTC CASSYSGIQETQYF
NA TRBJ1-3 TRBV5-5 NA TGTGCCAGCAGCTTGCCCCTCTCTGGAAACACCATATATTTT CASSLPLSGNTIYF